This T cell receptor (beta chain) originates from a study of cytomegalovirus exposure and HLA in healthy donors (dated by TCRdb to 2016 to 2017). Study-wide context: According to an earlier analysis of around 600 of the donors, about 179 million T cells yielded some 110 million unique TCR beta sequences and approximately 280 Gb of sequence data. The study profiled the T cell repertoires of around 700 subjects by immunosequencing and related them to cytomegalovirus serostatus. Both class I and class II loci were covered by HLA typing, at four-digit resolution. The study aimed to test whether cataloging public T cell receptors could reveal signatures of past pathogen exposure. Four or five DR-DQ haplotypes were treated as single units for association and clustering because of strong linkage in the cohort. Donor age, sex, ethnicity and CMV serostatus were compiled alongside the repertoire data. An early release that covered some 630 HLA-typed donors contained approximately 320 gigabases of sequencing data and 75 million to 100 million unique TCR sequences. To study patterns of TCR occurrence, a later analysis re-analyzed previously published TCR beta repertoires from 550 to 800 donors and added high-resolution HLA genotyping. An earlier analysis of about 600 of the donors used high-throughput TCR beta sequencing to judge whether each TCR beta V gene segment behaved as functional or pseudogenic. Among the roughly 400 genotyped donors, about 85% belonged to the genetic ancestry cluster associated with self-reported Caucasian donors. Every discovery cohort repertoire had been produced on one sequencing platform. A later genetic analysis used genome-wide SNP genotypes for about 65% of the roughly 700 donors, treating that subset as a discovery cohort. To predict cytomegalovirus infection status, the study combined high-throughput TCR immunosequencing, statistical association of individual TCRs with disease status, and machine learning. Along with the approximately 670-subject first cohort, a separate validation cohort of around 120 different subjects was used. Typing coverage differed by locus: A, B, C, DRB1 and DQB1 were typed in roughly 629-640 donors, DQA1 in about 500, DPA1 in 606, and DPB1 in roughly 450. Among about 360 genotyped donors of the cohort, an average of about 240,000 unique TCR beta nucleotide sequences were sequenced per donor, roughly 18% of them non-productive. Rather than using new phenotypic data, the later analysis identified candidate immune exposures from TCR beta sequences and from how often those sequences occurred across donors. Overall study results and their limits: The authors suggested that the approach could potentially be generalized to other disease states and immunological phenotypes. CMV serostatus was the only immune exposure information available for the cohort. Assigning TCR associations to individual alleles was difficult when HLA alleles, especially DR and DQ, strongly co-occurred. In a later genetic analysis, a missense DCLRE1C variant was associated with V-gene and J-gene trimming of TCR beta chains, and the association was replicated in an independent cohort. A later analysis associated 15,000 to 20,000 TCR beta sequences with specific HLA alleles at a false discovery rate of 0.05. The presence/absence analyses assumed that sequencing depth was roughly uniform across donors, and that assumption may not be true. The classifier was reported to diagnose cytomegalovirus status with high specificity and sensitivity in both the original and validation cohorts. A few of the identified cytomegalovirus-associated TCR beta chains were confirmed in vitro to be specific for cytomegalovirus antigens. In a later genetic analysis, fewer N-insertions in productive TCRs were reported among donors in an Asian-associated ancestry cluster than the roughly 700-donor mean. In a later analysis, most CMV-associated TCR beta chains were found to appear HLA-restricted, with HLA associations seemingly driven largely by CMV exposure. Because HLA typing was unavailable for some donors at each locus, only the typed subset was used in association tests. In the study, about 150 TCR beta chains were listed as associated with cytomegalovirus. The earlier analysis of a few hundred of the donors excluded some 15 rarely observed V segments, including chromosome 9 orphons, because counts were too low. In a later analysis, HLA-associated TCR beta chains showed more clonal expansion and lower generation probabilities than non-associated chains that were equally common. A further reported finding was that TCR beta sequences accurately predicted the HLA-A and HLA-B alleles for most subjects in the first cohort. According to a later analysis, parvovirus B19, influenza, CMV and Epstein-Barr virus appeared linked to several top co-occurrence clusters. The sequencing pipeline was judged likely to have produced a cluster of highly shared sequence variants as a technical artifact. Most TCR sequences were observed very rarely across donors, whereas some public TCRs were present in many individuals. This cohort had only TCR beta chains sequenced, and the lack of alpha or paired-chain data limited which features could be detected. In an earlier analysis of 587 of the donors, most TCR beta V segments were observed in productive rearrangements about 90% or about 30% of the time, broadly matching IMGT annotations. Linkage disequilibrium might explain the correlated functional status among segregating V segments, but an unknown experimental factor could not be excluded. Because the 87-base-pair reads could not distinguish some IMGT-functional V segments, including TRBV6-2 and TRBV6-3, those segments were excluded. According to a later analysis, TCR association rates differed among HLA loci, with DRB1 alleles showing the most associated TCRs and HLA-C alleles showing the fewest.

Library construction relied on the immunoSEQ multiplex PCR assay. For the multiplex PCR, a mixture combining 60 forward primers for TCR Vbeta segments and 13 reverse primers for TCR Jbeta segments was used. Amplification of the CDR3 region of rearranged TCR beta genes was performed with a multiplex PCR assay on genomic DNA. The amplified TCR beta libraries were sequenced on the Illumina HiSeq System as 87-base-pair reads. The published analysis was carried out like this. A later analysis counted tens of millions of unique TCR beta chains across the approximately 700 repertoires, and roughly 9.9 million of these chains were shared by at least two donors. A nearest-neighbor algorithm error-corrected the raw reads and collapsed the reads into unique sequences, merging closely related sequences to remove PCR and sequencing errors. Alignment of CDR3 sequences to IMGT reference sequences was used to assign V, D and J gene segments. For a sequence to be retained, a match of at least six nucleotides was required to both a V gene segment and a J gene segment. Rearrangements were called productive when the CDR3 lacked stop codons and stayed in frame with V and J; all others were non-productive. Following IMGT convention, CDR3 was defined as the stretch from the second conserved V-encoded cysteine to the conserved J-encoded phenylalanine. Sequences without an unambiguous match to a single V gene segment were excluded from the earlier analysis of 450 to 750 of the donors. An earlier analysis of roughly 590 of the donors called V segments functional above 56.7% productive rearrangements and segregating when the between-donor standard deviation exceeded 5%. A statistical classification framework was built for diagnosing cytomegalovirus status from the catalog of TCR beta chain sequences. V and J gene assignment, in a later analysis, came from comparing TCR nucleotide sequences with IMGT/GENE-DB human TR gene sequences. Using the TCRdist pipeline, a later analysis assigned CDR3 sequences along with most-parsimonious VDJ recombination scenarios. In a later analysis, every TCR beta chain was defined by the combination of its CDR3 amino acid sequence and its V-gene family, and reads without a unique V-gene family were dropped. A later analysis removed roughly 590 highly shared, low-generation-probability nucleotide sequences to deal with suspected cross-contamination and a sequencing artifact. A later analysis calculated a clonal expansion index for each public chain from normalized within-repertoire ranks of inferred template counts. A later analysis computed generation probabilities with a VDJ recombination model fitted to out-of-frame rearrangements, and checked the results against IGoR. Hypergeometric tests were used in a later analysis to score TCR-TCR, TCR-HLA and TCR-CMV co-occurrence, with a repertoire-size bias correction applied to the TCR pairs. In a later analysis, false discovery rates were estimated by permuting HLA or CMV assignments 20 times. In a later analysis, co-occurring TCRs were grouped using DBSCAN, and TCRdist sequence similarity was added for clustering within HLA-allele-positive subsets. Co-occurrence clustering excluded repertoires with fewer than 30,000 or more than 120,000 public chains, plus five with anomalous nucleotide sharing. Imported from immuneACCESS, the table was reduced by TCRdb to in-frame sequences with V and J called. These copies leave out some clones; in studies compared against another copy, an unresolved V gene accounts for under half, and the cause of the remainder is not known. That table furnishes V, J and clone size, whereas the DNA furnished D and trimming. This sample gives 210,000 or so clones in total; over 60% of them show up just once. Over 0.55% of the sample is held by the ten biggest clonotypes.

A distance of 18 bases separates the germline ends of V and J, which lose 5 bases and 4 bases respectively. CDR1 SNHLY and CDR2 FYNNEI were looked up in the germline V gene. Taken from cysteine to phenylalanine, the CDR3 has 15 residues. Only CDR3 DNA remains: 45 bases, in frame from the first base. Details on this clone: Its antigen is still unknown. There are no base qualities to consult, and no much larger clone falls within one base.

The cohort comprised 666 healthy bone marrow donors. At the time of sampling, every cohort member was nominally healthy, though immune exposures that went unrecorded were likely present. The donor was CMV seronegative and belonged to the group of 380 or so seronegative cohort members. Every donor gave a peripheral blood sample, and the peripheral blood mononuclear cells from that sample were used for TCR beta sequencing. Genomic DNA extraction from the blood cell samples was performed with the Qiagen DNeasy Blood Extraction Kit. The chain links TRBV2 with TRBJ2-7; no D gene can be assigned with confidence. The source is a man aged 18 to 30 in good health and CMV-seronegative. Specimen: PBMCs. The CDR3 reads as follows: CASSPPLVKFYEQYF. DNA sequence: TGTGCCAGCAGTCCCCCTCTCGTAAAATTTTACGAGCAGTACTTC.